The 13 T cell receptor beta chains presented below share a single source sample, sequenced in a study of cytomegalovirus exposure and HLA in healthy donors. Sequencing was performed with immunoSEQ multiplex PCR; in TCRdb, only in-frame clones are kept and a portion is missing. The sample includes around 140,000 clones, over 90% of them seen just once. Material for sequencing was PBMCs. The receptors were gathered from a man between 18 and 35 years old in good health and CMV-seropositive.

V and J are TRBV5-1 and TRBJ2-2; 7 positions agree with TRBD1. Germline CDR1 reads SGHRS; CDR2 reads YFSETQ. The CDR3 length is 16 residues. V lost 1 base, J lost 0 bases, and 3 bases stayed unmatched. The CDR3 region has the DNA TGCGCCAGCAGCTTGTGGGGGACAGCGAACACCGGGGAGCTGTTTTTT. It specifies CASSLWGTANTGELFF.

This clone was detected only a few times. The chain recombines TRBV4-1 with TRBJ2-7; no reliable D call. Germline CDR1 MGHRA, CDR2 YSYEKL. This CDR3 comprises 14 residues. V dropped 1 base and J dropped 2 bases, with 9 bases sitting between them. CDR3 sequence (DNA): TGCGCCAGCAGCCAAGGCAGGCCGGCCTACGAGCAGTACTTC. Translation gives CASSQGRPAYEQYF.

The chain links TRBV9 to TRBJ2-7, with D perhaps matching TRBD1 (6 bases). Germline V gene lookup returns CDR1 SGDLS and CDR2 YYNGEE. The CDR3 covers 14 residues. With 4 bases removed from V and 7 bases from J, the gap between germline ends came to 18 bases. The CDR3 here is CASSPGTLEKEQYF. CDR3 DNA sequence: TGTGCCAGCAGCCCAGGGACACTGGAAAAGGAGCAGTACTTC.

As for this clone: A junction end diverges from the germline sequence, so it may reflect a read error. The CDR3 sequence: CASSLVGGSEETQYF. As DNA, the CDR3 is TGTGCTAGCAGCTTGGTTGGCGGGAGCGAGGAGACCCAGTACTTC. The chain recombines TRBV7-7 with TRBJ2-5; 7 bases are shared with TRBD2. Germline V CDR1 and CDR2: SSHAT, FNYEAQ (reference sequence). The CDR3 is 15 amino acids.

The chain links TRBV6-1 to TRBJ2-3, with TRBD2 matching over 7 bases. Germline trimming cut 8 bases from V and 2 bases from J; bases unmatched to any gene: 7. The germline V gene encodes CDR1 MNHNS and CDR2 SASEGT. CDR3 length: 14 amino acids. The CDR3 protein is CASLAGPYTDTQYF. The CDR3, as DNA: TGTGCCAGCTTAGCGGGCCCCTACACAGATACGCAGTATTTT.

The gene calls are TRBV15 and TRBJ2-7, with D uncertain. This CDR3 is built from 14 residues. Germline V CDR1 and CDR2: LNHNV, YYDKDF (reference sequence). Trimming cost V 3 bases and J 6 bases, with 15 bases left between them. This CDR3 reads CATSRDSPSLEQYF. As DNA, the CDR3 is TGTGCCACCAGCAGGGATAGCCCCTCTCTCGAGCAGTACTTC.

The chain links TRBV6-5 to TRBJ1-4; TRBD1 matches 7 bases. Germline values: CDR1 MNHEY, CDR2 SVGAGI. The CDR3 loop spans 12 amino acids. J was trimmed by 6 bases and V by 6 bases; bases with no gene match: 1. CDR3 protein: CASSRGDEKLFF. CDR3 coding DNA: TGTGCCAGCAGCAGGGGGGATGAAAAACTGTTTTTT.

Concerning this clone itself: The junction shows a germline mismatch at one end, possibly a read error. The rearrangement joins TRBV7-7 to TRBJ2-1, with D possibly being TRBD2 (6 bases). CDR1 and CDR2 from the germline V gene are SSHAT and FNYEAQ (reference sequence). The CDR3 covers 15 residues. Here the CDR3 reads CASSLAEASYNEQFF. The CDR3 DNA is TGTGCTAGCAGCTTAGCGGAGGCCAGTTACAATGAGCAGTTCTTC.

The chain recombines TRBV4-2 with TRBJ2-2; D might be TRBD2 (6 bases). Germline CDR1 and CDR2: LGHNA and YNFKEQ. The CDR3 has 14 amino acids. V gave up 2 bases and J gave up 7 bases, with 11 bases separating them. The CDR3 is CASSQPPGDGELFF. CDR3 bases: TGTGCCAGCAGCCAACCCCCGGGGGACGGGGAGCTGTTTTTT.

The chain employs TRBV29-1 and TRBJ2-7; TRBD1 agrees at 10 bases. The CDR3 extends over 15 amino acids. V lost 2 bases to trimming and J lost 4 bases; unmatched junction nucleotides: 8. CDR1 SQVTM and CDR2 ANQGSEA come from the germline V gene. CDR3 nucleotide sequence: TGCAGCGTTGAATATTTCGGACAGGGGGTGTACGAGCAGTACTTC. Translating gives CSVEYFGQGVYEQYF.

The rearrangement joins TRBV4-1 to TRBJ2-3; D perhaps matches TRBD2 (5 bases). Per the germline V gene, CDR1 is MGHRA and CDR2 is YSYEKL. V gave up 0 bases and J gave up 0 bases, with 13 bases separating them. The CDR3 is 17 residues long. DNA for the CDR3: TGCGCCAGCAGCCAAGATCCCAGCGGACCCAGCACAGATACGCAGTATTTT. Protein: CASSQDPSGPSTDTQYF.

The chain employs TRBV5-4 and TRBJ2-7; 10 positions agree with TRBD1. V shed 0 bases, J shed 5 bases, and the junction held 8 bases outside the gene matches. CDR1 SGHNT and CDR2 YYREEE come from the germline V gene (reference sequence). CDR3 length: 16 amino acids. The CDR3 DNA sequence: TGTGCCAGCAGCTTGGATGGGACAGGGGATTACCACGAGCAGTACTTC. Translated: CASSLDGTGDYHEQYF. The entire variable domain, with the rest obtained from reference TRBV5-4 and TRBJ2-7, is as follows: ETGVTQSPTHLIKTRGQQVTLRCSSQSGHNTVSWYQQALGQGPQFIFQYYREEENGRGNFPPRFSGLQFPNYSSELNVNALELDDSALYLCASSLDGTGDYHEQYFGPGTRLTVT.

This clone was seen a few times. The chain has TRBV7-8 and TRBJ2-4, with 9 bases identical to TRBD2. Germline CDR1 is SGHVS and CDR2 is FQNEAQ. With 2 bases clipped from V and 2 bases from J, the junction kept 13 bases outside the gene matches. There are 19 residues in the CDR3. CDR3 nucleotides: TGTGCCAGCAGCTTAAGGGCGGGAGGGCATTCAGTTCCCAAAAACATTCAGTACTTC. It translates to CASSLRAGGHSVPKNIQYF.